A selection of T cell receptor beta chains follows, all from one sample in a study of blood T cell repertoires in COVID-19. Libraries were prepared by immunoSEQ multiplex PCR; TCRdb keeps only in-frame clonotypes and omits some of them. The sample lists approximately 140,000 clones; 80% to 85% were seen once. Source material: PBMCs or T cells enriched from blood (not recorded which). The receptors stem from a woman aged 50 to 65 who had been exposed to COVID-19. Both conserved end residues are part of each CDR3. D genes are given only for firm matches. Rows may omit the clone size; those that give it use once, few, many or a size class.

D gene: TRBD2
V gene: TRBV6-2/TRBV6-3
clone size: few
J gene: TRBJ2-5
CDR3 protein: CASSSQRGGLETQYF
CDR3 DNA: TGTGCCAGCAGTTCCCAGCGGGGGGGCCTGGAGACCCAGTACTTC

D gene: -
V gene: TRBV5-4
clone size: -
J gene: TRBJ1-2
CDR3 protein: CASSLEEGRWYGYTF
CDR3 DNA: TGTGCCAGCAGCTTGGAGGAGGGTCGGTGGTATGGCTACACCTTC

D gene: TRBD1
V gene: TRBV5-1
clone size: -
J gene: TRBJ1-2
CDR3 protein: CASSLARVGTASDGYTF
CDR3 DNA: TGCGCCAGCAGCTTGGCACGGGTCGGGACAGCTTCAGATGGCTACACCTTC

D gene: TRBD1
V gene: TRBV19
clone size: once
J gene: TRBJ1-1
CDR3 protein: CASSIGVTGGADTEAFF
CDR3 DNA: TGTGCCAGTAGTATCGGAGTGACAGGGGGCGCGGACACTGAAGCTTTCTTT

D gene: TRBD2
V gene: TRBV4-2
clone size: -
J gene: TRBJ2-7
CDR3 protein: CASSEAGAYEQYF
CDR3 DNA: TGTGCCAGCAGCGAAGCGGGGGCCTACGAGCAGTACTTC

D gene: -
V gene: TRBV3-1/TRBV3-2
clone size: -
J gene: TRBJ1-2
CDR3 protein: CASSLSPRGNYGYTF
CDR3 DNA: TGTGCCAGCAGCCTCTCCCCCCGGGGTAACTATGGCTACACCTTC

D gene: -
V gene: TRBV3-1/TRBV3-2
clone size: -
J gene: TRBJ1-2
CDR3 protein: CASSPISGYGYTF
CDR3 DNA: TGTGCCAGCAGCCCCATCTCGGGGTATGGCTACACCTTC

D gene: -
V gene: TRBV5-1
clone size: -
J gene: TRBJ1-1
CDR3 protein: CTSSPRQALEAFF
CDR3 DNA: TGCACCAGCAGCCCCAGACAGGCCCTTGAAGCTTTCTTT

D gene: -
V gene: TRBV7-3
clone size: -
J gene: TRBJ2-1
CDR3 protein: CASSPSPGDNEQFF
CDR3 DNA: TGTGCCAGCAGCCCCTCGCCGGGTGACAATGAGCAGTTCTTC

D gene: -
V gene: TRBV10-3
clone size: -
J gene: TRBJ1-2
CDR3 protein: CAISDSPDGYTF
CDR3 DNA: TGTGCCATCAGTGACTCACCAGATGGCTACACCTTC

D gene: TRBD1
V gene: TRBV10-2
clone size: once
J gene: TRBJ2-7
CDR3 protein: CASSESKGTENF
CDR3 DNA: TGCGCCAGCAGTGAGTCTAAAGGGACAGAGAACTTC

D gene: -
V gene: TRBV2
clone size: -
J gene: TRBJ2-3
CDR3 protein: CASSEDRPSTDTQYF
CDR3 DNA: TGTGCCAGCAGTGAAGACAGGCCAAGCACAGATACGCAGTATTTT

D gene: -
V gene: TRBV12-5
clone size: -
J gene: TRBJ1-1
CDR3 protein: CASGLVIKGVPTEAFF
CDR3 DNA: TGTGCTAGTGGTTTGGTTATAAAGGGGGTCCCCACTGAAGCTTTCTTT

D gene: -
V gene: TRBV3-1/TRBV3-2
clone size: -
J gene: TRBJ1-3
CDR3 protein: CASSLRAGRADTIYF
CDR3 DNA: TGTGCCAGCAGCCTGAGGGCCGGCCGCGCCGACACCATATATTTT

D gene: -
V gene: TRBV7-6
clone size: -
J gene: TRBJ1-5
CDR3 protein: CASSPQTGLGQPQHF
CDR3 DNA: TGTGCCAGCAGCCCTCAGACAGGTCTGGGACAGCCCCAGCATTTT

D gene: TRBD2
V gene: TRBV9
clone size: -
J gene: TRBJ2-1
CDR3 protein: CASSLGTSGGRQWFF
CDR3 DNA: TGTGCCAGCAGCCTTGGGACTAGCGGGGGGCGACAGTGGTTCTTC

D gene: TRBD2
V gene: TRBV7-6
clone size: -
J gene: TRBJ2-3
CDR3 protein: CASSLAGASGSATDTQYF
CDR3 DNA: TGTGCCAGCAGCTTAGCGGGGGCTAGCGGGAGTGCCACAGATACGCAGTATTTT

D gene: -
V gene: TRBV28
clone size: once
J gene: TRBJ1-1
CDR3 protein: CASSLVGGPNTEAFF
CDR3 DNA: TGTGCCAGCAGTTTAGTAGGAGGGCCGAACACTGAAGCTTTCTTT

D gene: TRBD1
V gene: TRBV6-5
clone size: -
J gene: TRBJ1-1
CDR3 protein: CASREGAGGAFF
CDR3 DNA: TGTGCCAGCAGAGAGGGGGCAGGAGGTGCTTTCTTT

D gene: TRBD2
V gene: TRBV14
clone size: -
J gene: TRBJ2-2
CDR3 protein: CASSPLGWEGSTGELFF
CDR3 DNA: TGTGCCAGCAGCCCCCTCGGTTGGGAGGGGTCTACCGGGGAGCTGTTTTTT

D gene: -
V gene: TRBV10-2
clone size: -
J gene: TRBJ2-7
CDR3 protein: CASSELTGVGEQYF
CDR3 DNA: TGCGCCAGCAGTGAGCTGACAGGTGTCGGGGAGCAGTACTTC

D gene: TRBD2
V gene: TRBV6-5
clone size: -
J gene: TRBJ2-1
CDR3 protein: CASSLGLAANEQFF
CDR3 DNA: TGTGCCAGCAGTCTCGGACTAGCGGCCAATGAGCAGTTCTTC

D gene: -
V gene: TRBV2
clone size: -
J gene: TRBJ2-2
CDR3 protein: CASSESLTGELFF
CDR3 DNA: TGTGCCAGCAGTGAATCGTTGACCGGGGAGCTGTTTTTT

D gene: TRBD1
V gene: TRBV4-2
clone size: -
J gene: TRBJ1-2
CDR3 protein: CASSPSSGTGNYGYTF
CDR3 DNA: TGTGCCAGCAGCCCATCCTCCGGGACAGGGAACTATGGCTACACCTTC

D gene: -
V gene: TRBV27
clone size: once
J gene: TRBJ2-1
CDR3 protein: CASTDPRADEQFF
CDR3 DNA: TGTGCCAGCACCGATCCCAGGGCCGATGAGCAGTTCTTC

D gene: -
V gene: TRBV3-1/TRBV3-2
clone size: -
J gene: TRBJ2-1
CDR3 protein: CASSPLSGLYNEQFF
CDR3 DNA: TGTGCCAGCAGCCCACTAAGCGGGCTATACAATGAGCAGTTCTTC

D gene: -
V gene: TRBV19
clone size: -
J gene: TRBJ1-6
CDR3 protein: CASNGGDGPSYNSPLHF
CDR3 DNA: TGTGCCAGTAACGGGGGTGATGGGCCCTCCTATAATTCACCCCTCCACTTT

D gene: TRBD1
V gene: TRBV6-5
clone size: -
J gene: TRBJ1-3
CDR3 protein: CASSPRTGDGNTIYF
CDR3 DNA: TGTGCCAGCAGTCCCCGGACAGGGGATGGAAACACCATATATTTT

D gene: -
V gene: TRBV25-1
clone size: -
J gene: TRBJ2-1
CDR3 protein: CASSEWGSEQFF
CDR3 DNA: TGTGCCAGCAGTGAATGGGGCAGTGAGCAGTTCTTC

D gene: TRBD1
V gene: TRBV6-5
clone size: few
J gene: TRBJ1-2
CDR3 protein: CASSYTGVGGYTF
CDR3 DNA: TGTGCCAGCAGTTACACAGGGGTTGGAGGCTACACCTTC

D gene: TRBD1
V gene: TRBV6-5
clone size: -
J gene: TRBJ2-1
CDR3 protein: CASKPGQAYNEQFF
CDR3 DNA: TGTGCCAGCAAACCGGGACAGGCCTACAATGAGCAGTTCTTC

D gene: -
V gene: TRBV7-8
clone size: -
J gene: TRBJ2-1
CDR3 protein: CASSLGTYRGEQFF
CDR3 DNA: TGTGCCAGCAGCTTAGGGACTTATAGAGGTGAGCAGTTCTTC

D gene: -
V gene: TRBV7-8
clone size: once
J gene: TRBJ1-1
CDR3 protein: CASSLRGNTEAFF
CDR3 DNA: TGTGCCAGCAGCTTAAGGGGGAATACTGAAGCTTTCTTT

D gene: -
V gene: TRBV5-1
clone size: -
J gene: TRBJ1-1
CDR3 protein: CASSYSRTADSEAFF
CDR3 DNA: TGCGCCAGCAGCTACTCTCGGACGGCGGACTCTGAAGCTTTCTTT

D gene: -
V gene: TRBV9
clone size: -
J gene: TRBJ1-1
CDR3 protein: CASSVDVGRFTEAFF
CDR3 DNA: TGTGCCAGCAGCGTAGATGTAGGGAGGTTCACTGAAGCTTTCTTT

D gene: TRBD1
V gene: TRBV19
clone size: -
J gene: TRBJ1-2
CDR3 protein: CASSEQGASGYTF
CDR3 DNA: TGTGCCAGTAGTGAACAGGGGGCGTCTGGCTACACCTTC

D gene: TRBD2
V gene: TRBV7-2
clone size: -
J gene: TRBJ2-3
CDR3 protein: CASSATSGGVADTQYF
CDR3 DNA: TGTGCCAGCAGCGCTACTAGCGGGGGGGTAGCAGATACGCAGTATTTT

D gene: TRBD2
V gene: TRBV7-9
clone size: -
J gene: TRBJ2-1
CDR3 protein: CASSLPQGTSGGRGNEQFF
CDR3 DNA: TGTGCCAGCAGCTTACCCCAGGGGACTAGCGGGGGGAGAGGCAATGAGCAGTTCTTC

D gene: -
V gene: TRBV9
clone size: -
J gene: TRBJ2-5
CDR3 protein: CASSATFGAGTQYF
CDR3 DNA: TGTGCCAGCAGCGCAACGTTTGGGGCTGGGACCCAGTACTTC

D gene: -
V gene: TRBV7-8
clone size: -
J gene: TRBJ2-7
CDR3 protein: CASSLSGPSSYEQYF
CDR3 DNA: TGTGCCAGCAGCTTGAGCGGACCGAGCTCCTACGAGCAGTACTTC

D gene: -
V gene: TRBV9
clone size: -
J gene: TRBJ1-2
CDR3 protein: CASSPGVHGYTF
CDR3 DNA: TGTGCCAGCAGCCCCGGGGTTCATGGCTACACCTTC

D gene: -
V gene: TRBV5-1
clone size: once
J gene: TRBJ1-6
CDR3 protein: CASSLDSNSPLHF
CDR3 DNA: TGCGCCAGCAGCTTGGACAGCAATTCACCCCTCCACTTT

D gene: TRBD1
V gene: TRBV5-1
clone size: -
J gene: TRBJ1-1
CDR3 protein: CASSPEQGRVTEAFF
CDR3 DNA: TGCGCCAGCAGCCCTGAACAGGGGCGGGTCACTGAAGCTTTCTTT

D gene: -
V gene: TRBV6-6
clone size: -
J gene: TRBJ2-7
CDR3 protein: CASLDRLREQYF
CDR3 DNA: TGTGCCAGCCTTGACAGGCTGCGCGAGCAGTACTTC

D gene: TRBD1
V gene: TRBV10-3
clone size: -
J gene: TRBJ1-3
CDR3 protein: CANGQGVSGNTIYF
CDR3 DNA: TGTGCCAACGGACAGGGTGTCTCTGGAAACACCATATATTTT

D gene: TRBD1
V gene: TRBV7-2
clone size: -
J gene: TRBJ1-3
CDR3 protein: CASSLAPDRAGNTIYF
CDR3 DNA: TGTGCCAGCAGCTTAGCCCCGGACAGGGCTGGAAACACCATATATTTT

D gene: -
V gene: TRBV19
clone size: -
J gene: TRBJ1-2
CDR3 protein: CAIPGPGYTF
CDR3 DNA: TGTGCCATCCCAGGCCCGGGCTACACCTTC